Below are 10 T cell receptor beta chains sequenced from a single sample in a study of T cell changes during pregnancy in multiple sclerosis. The data were produced by immunoSEQ multiplex PCR, yet TCRdb's version contains in-frame clones alone and is incomplete. The sample records around 55,000 clones, 93% being singletons. The material was CD8+ T cells from peripheral blood mononuclear cells, obtained in the second trimester of pregnancy. These receptors all stem from a female donor with multiple sclerosis, enrolled in a pregnancy study.

This clone was recorded a few times. V is TRBV14 and J is TRBJ2-1, with D tentatively TRBD1 (5 bases). Germline CDR1 is SGHDN and CDR2 is FVKESK. Trimming stripped 8 bases from V and 4 bases from J, with 6 bases between. The CDR3 spans 11 residues. The CDR3 coding sequence is TGTGCCAGCCAGGGTTACAATGAGCAGTTCTTC. Its translation is CASQGYNEQFF.

J is TRBJ2-7 and V is TRBV7-9; D is ambiguous. Germline loops: CDR1 SEHNR, CDR2 FQNEAQ (reference sequence). V was cut by 1 base and J by 9 bases, with 16 bases left in between. This CDR3 is built from 14 residues. The CDR3: CASSLVGTLRAQYF. As DNA, the CDR3 is TGTGCCAGCAGCTTAGTGGGCACCCTGCGCGCGCAGTACTTC. The entire variable domain, with the rest obtained from reference TRBV7-9 and TRBJ2-7, is as follows: DTGVSQNPRHKITKRGQNVTFRCDPISEHNRLYWYRQTLGQGPEFLTYFQNEAQLEKSRLLSDRFSAERPKGSFSTLEIQRTEQGDSAMYLCASSLVGTLRAQYFGPGTRLTVT.

This chain uses TRBV27 with TRBJ1-3; no definite D call. Between the trimmed V and J ends, which lost 3 bases and 0 bases, there was a span of 6 bases. Germline assignment: CDR1 MNHEY and CDR2 SMNVEV (reference sequence). CDR3 length: 14 amino acids. The CDR3 loop is CASSFLGSGNTIYF. The CDR3 DNA follows: TGTGCCAGCAGTTTTCTCGGCTCTGGAAACACCATATATTTT.

The genes are TRBV6-5 and TRBJ2-7; TRBD1 might be the D (5 bases). In germline, CDR1 is MNHEY, CDR2 SVGAGI. V lost 2 bases to trimming and J lost 0 bases, with 11 bases between them. There are 15 residues in the CDR3. The CDR3 sequence: CASSYRGHSSYEQYF. The CDR3 coding sequence is TGTGCCAGCAGTTACAGGGGCCATAGCTCCTACGAGCAGTACTTC.

This sequence joins TRBV4-2 and TRBJ1-2, with 7 bases lining up with TRBD1. The CDR3 is 16 amino acids. From germline, CDR1 is LGHNA and CDR2 YNFKEQ. The V gene end was trimmed by 0 bases and the J gene end by 0 bases; junction bases not matched to a gene: 4. The CDR3 DNA is TGTGCCAGCAGCCAAGAACGGGACAGCCCTAACTATGGCTACACCTTC. It encodes CASSQERDSPNYGYTF.

The CDR3 protein is CASSPAGRGSYEQYF. The CDR3 DNA follows: TGTGCCAGCAGTCCCGCGGGGCGAGGGTCCTACGAGCAGTACTTC. The chain carries TRBV27 and TRBJ2-7, with a tentative D call TRBD2 (6 bases). Germline V gene lookup returns CDR1 MNHEY and CDR2 SMNVEV (reference sequence). This CDR3 spans 15 amino acids. Trimming pared 5 bases from V and 1 base from J, leaving 15 bases between.

The chain couples TRBV5-4 to TRBJ1-1; 7 nucleotides agree with TRBD1. The CDR3 sequence is 14 residues long. The V and J ends lost 5 bases and 4 bases, in that order; junction bases with no gene match: 8. Germline V lookup: CDR1 SGHNT, CDR2 YYREEE (reference sequence). The CDR3 here is CASRERAGGTEAFF. The CDR3 nucleotides read TGTGCCAGCAGGGAGAGAGCAGGGGGCACTGAAGCTTTCTTT.

The chain is built from TRBV10-3 and TRBJ2-7, with 9 bases lining up with TRBD1. This CDR3 is 14 amino acids long. Germline CDR1 is ENHRY and CDR2 is SYGVKD. V lost 4 bases, J lost 2 bases, and 3 bases stayed unmatched. CDR3 coding DNA: TGTGCCATCAGTGTGGGACAGGGTCCCTACGAGCAGTACTTC. The encoded protein is CAISVGQGPYEQYF.

This clone came up once. The CDR3, as DNA: TGCGCCAGCAGCCAGGCGGGGGGGGAGCCTTACAATGAGCAGTTCTTC. Amino acid sequence: CASSQAGGEPYNEQFF. This chain uses TRBV4-1 with TRBJ2-1; 9 bases agree with TRBD2. The CDR3 consists of 16 residues. CDR1 is MGHRA and CDR2 is YSYEKL in the germline V gene. V lost 3 bases, J lost 4 bases, and 7 bases stayed unmatched.

This chain links TRBV30 with TRBJ2-1, with 13 positions matching TRBD2. Looked up from germline, CDR1 is GTSNPN and CDR2 is SVGIG (reference sequence). Trimming cost V 2 bases and J 8 bases; bases outside gene matches: 6. The CDR3 has 15 residues. The CDR3: CAWSRTSGSIYEQFF. CDR3 in DNA: TGTGCCTGGAGTCGGACTAGCGGGAGTATCTATGAGCAGTTCTTC.